This entry lists 2 T cell receptor beta chains sequenced from one sample in a study of T cell changes during pregnancy in multiple sclerosis (dated by TCRdb to the late 2010s). Library preparation employed the immunoSEQ multiplex PCR assay. This is the immuneACCESS table as TCRdb keeps it, with only in-frame sequences that have V and J called. A part of the clones is gone; compared with another copy, unresolved V genes explain less than half, and the rest is unexplained. For this sample the table gives tens of thousands of clones, of which approximately 94% were detected only once. The top ten clones comprise about 2.5% of the sample. The material sequenced was peripheral blood, taken in the third trimester of pregnancy. The origin of the receptors is a female donor with multiple sclerosis, enrolled in a pregnancy study.

V usage is TRBV6-6 and J usage is TRBJ2-7, with D tentatively TRBD1 (6 bases). The germline V gene has CDR1 MNHNY and CDR2 SVGAGI (reference sequence). V was cut by 0 bases and J by 1 base, with 7 bases left in between. The CDR3 sequence is 14 residues long. Here the CDR3 reads CASSYSRGSYEQYF. In DNA form, the CDR3 reads TGTGCCAGCAGTTACTCGAGGGGGTCCTACGAGCAGTACTTC.

The chain is built from TRBV11-1 and TRBJ1-2; 9 positions agree with TRBD1. This CDR3 has 13 residues. V gave up 5 bases and J gave up 8 bases; unmatched junction bases: 6. Germline assignment: CDR1 SGHAT and CDR2 FQDESV (reference sequence). CDR3 sequence reads: CASSLQGAGGYTF. The CDR3, as DNA: TGTGCCAGCAGCCTACAGGGGGCAGGAGGCTACACCTTC.